This entry lists 24 T cell receptor beta chains sequenced from one sample in a study of PD-1 blockade in classical Hodgkin lymphoma. Relapses following autologous stem cell transplantation were seen in all patients, with brentuximab vedotin exposure varying. Data came from immunoSEQ multiplex PCR; TCRdb stores just in-frame clones and leaves some out. Of about 58,000 clones in the sample, approximately 90% were seen once. The sequences come from peripheral blood mononuclear cells (PBMCs), collected before the second cycle of nivolumab. These receptors originate from a human donor with classical Hodgkin lymphoma.

The genes are TRBV9 and TRBJ2-7; D is perhaps TRBD1 (6 bases). The CDR3 consists of 15 residues. Germline lookup yields CDR1 SGDLS and CDR2 YYNGEE. Trimming pared 3 bases from V and 3 bases from J, leaving 16 bases between. This CDR3 is CASSATPGAHYEQYF. CDR3 bases: TGTGCCAGCAGCGCAACTCCAGGGGCCCACTACGAGCAGTACTTC.

This rearrangement joins TRBV2 to TRBJ2-3; D is undetermined. The V end lost 7 bases, the J end lost 5 bases, and 16 bases lay between the germline ends. Germline CDR1 SNHLY, CDR2 FYNNEI. There are 14 residues in the CDR3. The CDR3 sequence is CASKRDNVGDTQYF. For the CDR3, the DNA is TGTGCCAGCAAACGAGACAACGTAGGAGATACGCAGTATTTT. The entire variable domain, with the rest obtained from reference TRBV2 and TRBJ2-3, is as follows: EPEVTQTPSHQVTQMGQEVILRCVPISNHLYFYWYRQILGQKVEFLVSFYNNEISEKSEIFDDQFSVERPDGSNFTLKIRSTKLEDSAMYFCASKRDNVGDTQYFGPGTRLTVL.

This chain joins TRBV2 and TRBJ1-1, with 9 bases aligning to TRBD1. V trimming: 6 bases; J trimming: 3 bases; junction bases outside the gene matches: 17. CDR3 size: 18 residues. Germline values: CDR1 SNHLY, CDR2 FYNNEI. The CDR3 spells CASRGTGRSPEVYTEAFF. The CDR3 DNA reads TGTGCCAGCAGGGGGACAGGGAGAAGCCCAGAAGTTTACACTGAAGCTTTCTTT.

Remarks on this clone: The same CDR3 is also encoded by other DNA sequences in this sample. The CDR3 DNA reads TGTGCCAGCAGTTACGGGGGTTATCAGCCCCAGCATTTT. The encoded protein is CASSYGGYQPQHF. The V call is TRBV6-5, the J call TRBJ1-5, with D perhaps TRBD1 (5 bases). CDR1 is MNHEY and CDR2 is SVGAGI in the germline V gene. Between the trimmed V and J ends, which lost 2 bases and 5 bases, there was a span of 7 bases. This CDR3 comprises 13 residues.

The chain is built from TRBV4-2 and TRBJ1-6; TRBD1 might be the D (5 bases). V gave up 4 bases and J gave up 0 bases, with 28 bases separating them. Germline V gene sequence: CDR1 LGHNA, CDR2 YNFKEQ. The CDR3 runs to 22 residues. The CDR3 coding sequence is TGTGCCAGCAGCCCAAGCTGGGGGATATTCGGCCAGTTCAGCTCCTATAATTCACCCCTCCACTTT. This translates into CASSPSWGIFGQFSSYNSPLHF.

CDR3 DNA: TGCGCCAGCAGTGAAGATAACCAAGAGACCCAGTACTTC. Protein: CASSEDNQETQYF. V and J are TRBV10-1 and TRBJ2-5; no clear D gene. Trimming stripped 3 bases from V and 0 bases from J, with 5 bases between. Germline V lookup: CDR1 WNHNN, CDR2 SYGVQD (reference sequence). The CDR3 sequence is 13 residues long.

The rearrangement uses TRBV20-1 and TRBJ2-3, with D hard to call. The ends were cut back, 6 bases at V and 6 bases at J, with 7 bases in the middle. This CDR3 is built from 10 residues. Germline CDR1 is DFQATT and CDR2 is SNEGSKA (reference sequence). CDR3 sequence reads: CSAGRDTQYF. CDR3 sequence (DNA): TGCAGTGCAGGCAGGGATACGCAGTATTTT.

The chain uses TRBV7-9 and TRBJ1-2; tentatively, D is TRBD1 (6 bases). Looked up from germline, CDR1 is SEHNR and CDR2 is FQNEAQ (reference sequence). This CDR3 has 14 residues. The germline V and J ends were trimmed by 6 bases and 2 bases, with 13 bases remaining between them. The DNA of the CDR3 is TGTGCCAGCAGTAATACAGGGCGGAACTATGGCTACACCTTC. This translates into CASSNTGRNYGYTF.

This clone turned up a few times. This chain joins TRBV13 and TRBJ1-3, with 7 bases aligning to TRBD1. This CDR3 is 17 amino acids long. The germline V gene encodes CDR1 PRHDT and CDR2 FYEKMQ (reference sequence). V was pared by 5 bases and J by 0 bases, with 10 bases of the junction left unmatched. CDR3 loop: CASSQNYQGVSGNTIYF. For the CDR3, the DNA is TGTGCCAGCAGCCAAAATTACCAGGGGGTCTCTGGAAACACCATATATTTT. Using reference TRBV13 and TRBJ1-3 for the parts outside the CDR3, the full variable domain is AAGVIQSPRHLIKEKRETATLKCYPIPRHDTVYWYQQGPGQDPQFLISFYEKMQSDKGSIPDRFSAQQFSDYHSELNMSSLELGDSALYFCASSQNYQGVSGNTIYFGEGSWLTVV.

The chain uses TRBV27 and TRBJ1-6; D call uncertain. Trimming removed 5 bases from V and 10 bases from J, with 24 bases in between. The CDR3 loop spans 17 amino acids. Per the germline V gene, CDR1 is MNHEY and CDR2 is SMNVEV (reference sequence). The CDR3 protein is CASSTYSNWRVRSPLHF. The DNA for the CDR3 is TGTGCCAGCAGTACTTATTCGAATTGGAGGGTAAGGTCACCCCTCCACTTT.

The V call is TRBV4-2, the J call TRBJ2-1; D is unclear. Germline CDR1 and CDR2: LGHNA and YNFKEQ. The CDR3 has 11 amino acids. The V and J ends lost 1 base and 7 bases respectively, with 2 bases between them. CDR3 bases: TGTGCCAGCAGCCAAGGGAATGAGCAGTTCTTC. It is translated as CASSQGNEQFF.

This chain uses TRBV27 with TRBJ2-3; D gene unclear. Trimming stripped 2 bases from V and 0 bases from J, with 9 bases between. Germline CDR1 MNHEY, CDR2 SMNVEV (reference sequence). The CDR3 totals 15 residues. The CDR3 region has the DNA TGTGCCAGCAGTTTAATCTCACGTAGCACAGATACGCAGTATTTT. Translated, it gives CASSLISRSTDTQYF.

This chain connects TRBV6-5 to TRBJ1-1, with 9 bases identical to TRBD1. This CDR3 spans 15 amino acids. Germline loops: CDR1 MNHEY, CDR2 SVGAGI. Unmatched junction bases numbered 1, after V lost 1 base and J lost 1 base. The CDR3 bases are TGTGCCAGCAGTTACTTGGACAGGGGGAACACTGAAGCTTTCTTT. Amino acids: CASSYLDRGNTEAFF.

The V and J genes are TRBV6-1 and TRBJ2-3; possibly TRBD2 for D (5 bases). V was cut by 3 bases and J by 3 bases, with 13 bases left in between. CDR3 length: 15 amino acids. Germline V lookup: CDR1 MNHNS, CDR2 SASEGT. The CDR3 is CASSDISRRTDTQYF. CDR3 coding DNA: TGTGCCAGCAGTGATATCTCGCGGAGGACAGATACGCAGTATTTT.

The chain joins TRBV14 to TRBJ2-1; D perhaps matches TRBD2 (6 bases). There are 17 residues in the CDR3. The V end lost 0 bases, the J end lost 3 bases, and 15 bases lay between the germline ends. Germline V gives CDR1 SGHDN, CDR2 FVKESK. The CDR3 sequence is CASSQDRDPRDYNEQFF. For the CDR3, the DNA is TGTGCCAGCAGCCAAGACCGAGATCCGCGGGACTACAATGAGCAGTTCTTC. The variable domain in full, with the rest retrieved from reference TRBV14 and TRBJ2-1, is EAGVTQFPSHSVIEKGQTVTLRCDPISGHDNLYWYRRVMGKEIKFLLHFVKESKQDESGMPNNRFLAERTGGTYSTLKVQPAELEDSGVYFCASSQDRDPRDYNEQFFGPGTRLTVL.

In its sample, this clone was seen once. This CDR3 reads CASSVSGNSYEQYF. DNA for the CDR3: TGTGCCAGCAGCGTAAGCGGGAACAGCTACGAGCAGTACTTC. This chain connects TRBV9 to TRBJ2-7; 7 positions match TRBD2. Germline V lookup: CDR1 SGDLS, CDR2 YYNGEE. The CDR3 totals 14 residues. Losses at the gene ends were 1 base for V and 3 bases for J; bases not matched to a gene: 4.

The V gene is TRBV5-1, the J gene TRBJ2-5; D may match TRBD1 or TRBD2 (5 bases each). This CDR3 region has 16 residues. CDR1 SGHRS and CDR2 YFSETQ come from the germline V gene. Trimming took off 5 bases at V and 6 bases at J, with 23 bases between the two ends. The DNA for the CDR3 is TGCGCCAGCAGTTTCCAAGGTACGGGGCTTGGACAGACCCAGTACTTC. This gives the protein CASSFQGTGLGQTQYF.

This clone was seen a single time. This chain connects TRBV18 to TRBJ2-7; the match to TRBD1 covers 9 bases. The CDR3 consists of 17 residues. CDR1 is KGHSH, CDR2 LQKENI, per germline. With 3 bases clipped from V and 0 bases from J, the junction kept 9 bases outside the gene matches. The CDR3 nucleotides are TGTGCCAGCTCACCCCGGGGACAGGGACGTGGCTCCTACGAGCAGTACTTC. Translated, it gives CASSPRGQGRGSYEQYF.

The gene calls are TRBV9 and TRBJ1-1; D gene ambiguous. Germline CDR1 SGDLS, CDR2 YYNGEE. The CDR3 consists of 13 residues. Trimming took 1 base from V and 3 from J, leaving 7 bases between them. The CDR3 is CASSVRVDTEAFF. As DNA, the CDR3 is TGTGCCAGCAGCGTAAGGGTGGACACTGAAGCTTTCTTT.

The V gene is TRBV29-1, the J gene TRBJ2-2; the match to TRBD2 covers 13 bases. Germline CDR1 and CDR2: SQVTM and ANQGSEA. The V and J ends lost 3 bases and 1 base, in that order; junction bases with no gene match: 2. This CDR3 contains 16 residues. The CDR3 loop is CSVEGLAGMNTGELFF. The CDR3 DNA reads TGCAGCGTTGAGGGACTAGCGGGAATGAACACCGGGGAGCTGTTTTTT.

This sequence joins TRBV6-5 and TRBJ1-2; D possibly corresponds to TRBD1 (5 bases). V was pared by 2 bases and J by 4 bases, with 14 bases between. Germline CDR1 and CDR2: MNHEY and SVGAGI. The CDR3 is 15 residues long. The CDR3 DNA reads TGTGCCAGCAGTTACGGGGGTGTCGGCCTCTATGGCTACACCTTC. Translating it yields CASSYGGVGLYGYTF.

The chain links TRBV5-4 to TRBJ2-3, with D hard to call. CDR1 and CDR2 (germline): SGHNT, YYREEE (reference sequence). The V and J ends lost 4 bases and 2 bases respectively, with 2 bases between them. The CDR3 is 11 residues long. CDR3 amino acids: CASSITDTQYF. The CDR3 region has the DNA TGTGCCAGCAGCATCACAGATACGCAGTATTTT.

V and J are TRBV27 and TRBJ2-5, with 8 bases lining up with TRBD2. With 8 bases clipped from V and 5 bases from J, the junction kept 4 bases outside the gene matches. This CDR3 is built from 12 residues. From germline, CDR1 is MNHEY and CDR2 SMNVEV (reference sequence). For the CDR3, the DNA is TGTGCCAGCTCGTCGGGGGGGGAGACCCAGTACTTC. This encodes CASSSGGETQYF.

The genes are TRBV12-5 and TRBJ2-2; possibly TRBD1 for D (7 bases). Trimming pared 0 bases from V and 0 bases from J, leaving 26 bases between. CDR3 length equals 22 residues. CDR1 and CDR2 from the germline V gene are LGHNT and FRNRAP. CDR3 in amino acids: CASGLVLGGFGTDNSNTGELFF. The CDR3 coding sequence is TGTGCTAGTGGTTTGGTACTCGGGGGATTCGGGACAGACAATTCGAACACCGGGGAGCTGTTTTTT.